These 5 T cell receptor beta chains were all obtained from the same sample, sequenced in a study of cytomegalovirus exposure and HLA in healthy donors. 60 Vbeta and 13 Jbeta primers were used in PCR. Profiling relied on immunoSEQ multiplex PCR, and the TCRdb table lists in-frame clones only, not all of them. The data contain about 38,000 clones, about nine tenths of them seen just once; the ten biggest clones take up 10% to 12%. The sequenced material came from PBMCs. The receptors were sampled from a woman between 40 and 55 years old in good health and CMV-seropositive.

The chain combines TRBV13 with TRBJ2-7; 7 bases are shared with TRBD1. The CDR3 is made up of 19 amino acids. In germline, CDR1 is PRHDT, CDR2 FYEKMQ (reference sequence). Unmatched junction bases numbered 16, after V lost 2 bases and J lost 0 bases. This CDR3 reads CASSLLALMGQPLSYEQYF. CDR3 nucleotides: TGTGCCAGCAGCTTACTAGCCCTAATGGGACAGCCACTCTCCTACGAGCAGTACTTC.

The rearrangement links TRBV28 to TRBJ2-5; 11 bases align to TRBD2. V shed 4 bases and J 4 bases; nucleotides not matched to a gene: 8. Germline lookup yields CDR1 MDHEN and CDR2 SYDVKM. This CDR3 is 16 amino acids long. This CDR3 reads CASSSPTSGVRETQYF. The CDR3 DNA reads TGTGCCAGCAGTTCACCGACTAGCGGGGTAAGAGAGACCCAGTACTTC.

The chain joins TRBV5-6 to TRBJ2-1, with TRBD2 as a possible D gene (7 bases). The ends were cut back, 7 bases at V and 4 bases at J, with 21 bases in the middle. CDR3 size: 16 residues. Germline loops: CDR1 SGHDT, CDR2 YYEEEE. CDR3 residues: CASFNFGRGPYNEQFF. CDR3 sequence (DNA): TGTGCCAGCTTTAATTTCGGGCGGGGGCCTTACAATGAGCAGTTCTTC.

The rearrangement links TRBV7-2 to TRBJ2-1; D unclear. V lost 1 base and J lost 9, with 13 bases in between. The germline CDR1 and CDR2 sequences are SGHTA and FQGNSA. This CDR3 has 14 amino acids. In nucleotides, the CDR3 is TGTGCCAGCAGCTTAGGTCTGGGTCCGGGTGAGCAGTTCTTC. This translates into CASSLGLGPGEQFF.

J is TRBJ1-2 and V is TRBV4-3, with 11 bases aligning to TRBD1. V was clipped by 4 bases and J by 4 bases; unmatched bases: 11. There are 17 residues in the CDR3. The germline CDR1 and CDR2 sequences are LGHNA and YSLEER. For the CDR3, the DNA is TGCGCCAGCAGCCTCTATAAAGGGGGGACAGGGGGCTATGGCTACACCTTC. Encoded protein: CASSLYKGGTGGYGYTF.